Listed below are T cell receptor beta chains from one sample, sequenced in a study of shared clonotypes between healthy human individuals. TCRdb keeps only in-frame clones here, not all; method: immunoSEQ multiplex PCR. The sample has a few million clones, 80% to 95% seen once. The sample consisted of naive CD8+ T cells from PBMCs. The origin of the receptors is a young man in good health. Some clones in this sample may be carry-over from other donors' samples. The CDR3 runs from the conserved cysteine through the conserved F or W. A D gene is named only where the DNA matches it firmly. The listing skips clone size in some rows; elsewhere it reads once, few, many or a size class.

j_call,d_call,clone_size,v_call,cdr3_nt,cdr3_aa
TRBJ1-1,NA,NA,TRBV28,TGTGCCAGCAGTTTATGGCAGGACCTAATGAACACTGAAGCTTTCTTT,CASSLWQDLMNTEAFF
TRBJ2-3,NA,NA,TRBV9,TGTGCCAGCAGCGTAAAACAGGGCGGCACAGATACGCAGTATTTT,CASSVKQGGTDTQYF
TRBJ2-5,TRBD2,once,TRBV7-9,TGTGCCAGCAGCCCCTCCCTAGCGGGAGTGGGGGAGACCCAGTACTTC,CASSPSLAGVGETQYF
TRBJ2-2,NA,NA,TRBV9,TGTGCCAGCAGCGTAGGCTCAGGGATGAGCTCGAACACCGGGGAGCTGTTTTTT,CASSVGSGMSSNTGELFF
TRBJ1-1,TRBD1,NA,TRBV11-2,TGTGCCAGCAGCTGGGAGGACAGGGGCCACACTGAAGCTTTCTTT,CASSWEDRGHTEAFF
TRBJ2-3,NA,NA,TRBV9,TGTGCCAGCAGCGTAGCGGGGGCCTACACAGATACGCAGTATTTT,CASSVAGAYTDTQYF
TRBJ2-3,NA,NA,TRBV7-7,TGTGCCAGCAGCCCTCGTCCGGGGTTAAGCACAGATACGCAGTATTTT,CASSPRPGLSTDTQYF
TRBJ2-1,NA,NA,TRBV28,TGTGCCAGCAGTTTTGTGGCGGGTGACTACAATGAGCAGTTCTTC,CASSFVAGDYNEQFF
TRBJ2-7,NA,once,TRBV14,TGTGCCAGCAGCCGGGACACAGGGAGAGGCTTCTACGAGCAGTACTTC,CASSRDTGRGFYEQYF
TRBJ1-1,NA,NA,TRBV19,TGTGCCAGTAGATCTTGGGACCTGAACACTGAAGCTTTCTTT,CASRSWDLNTEAFF
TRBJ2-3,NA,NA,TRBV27,TGTGCCAGCGGCCCTAGGGGAGGTACGCAGTATTTT,CASGPRGGTQYF
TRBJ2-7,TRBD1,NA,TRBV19,TGTGCCAGTAAATGGGACAGCTTCTCCTACGAGCAGTACTTC,CASKWDSFSYEQYF
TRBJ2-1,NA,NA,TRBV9,TGTGCCAGCAGCTTGGACAGCAATGAGCAGTTCTTC,CASSLDSNEQFF
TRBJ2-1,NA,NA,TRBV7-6,TGTGCCAGCAGGCCAGGGCACTACAATGAGCAGTTCTTC,CASRPGHYNEQFF